The 4 T cell receptor beta chains given below trace back to one sample, sequenced in a study of shared clonotypes between healthy human individuals. TCRdb keeps only in-frame clones here, not all; method: immunoSEQ multiplex PCR. The repertoire holds around 100,000 clones, with less than 80% as singletons. Sequencing was done on a sample of memory CD8+ T cells sorted from blood. As for subset: CD45RO+ cells pooled with CCR7-negative TemRA cells. The receptors were gathered from a woman aged 25 to 45 in good health.

The genes are TRBV6-5 and TRBJ1-5; D is uncertain. The CDR3 runs to 13 residues. The germline CDR1 and CDR2 sequences are MNHEY and SVGAGI. Trimming took off 0 bases at V and 7 bases at J, with 7 bases between the two ends. As DNA, the CDR3 is TGTGCCAGCAGTTACTCGGGCAGACAGCCCCAGCATTTT. This gives the protein CASSYSGRQPQHF.

The chain combines TRBV4-1 with TRBJ2-7, with D maybe TRBD2 (6 bases). This CDR3 spans 12 amino acids. Trimming stripped 6 bases from V and 2 bases from J, with 8 bases between. Germline V gives CDR1 MGHRA, CDR2 YSYEKL. The CDR3 here is CASRGTAYEQYF. CDR3 in DNA: TGCGCCAGCAGAGGGACTGCCTACGAGCAGTACTTC.

The chain carries TRBV15 and TRBJ1-3; 9 bases are a match to TRBD1. V dropped 0 bases and J dropped 2; count of bases not matched to a gene: 5. There are 17 residues in the CDR3. Germline V gene sequence: CDR1 LNHNV, CDR2 YYDKDF (reference sequence). The CDR3 reads CATSRDGNRGPGNTIYF. In DNA form, the CDR3 reads TGTGCCACCAGCAGAGATGGGAACAGGGGGCCTGGAAACACCATATATTTT. The full variable domain, in which reference TRBV15 and TRBJ1-3 provide the parts outside the CDR3, is DAMVIQNPRYQVTQFGKPVTLSCSQTLNHNVMYWYQQKSSQAPKLLFHYYDKDFNNEADTPDNFQSRRPNTSFCFLDIRSPGLGDTAMYLCATSRDGNRGPGNTIYFGEGSWLTVV.

The sample holds many counts of this clone. This chain links TRBV6-5 with TRBJ2-3; 12 nucleotides match TRBD2. The junction had 5 bases not matched to a gene; V was cut back by 5 bases and J by 5 bases. This CDR3 is 15 amino acids long. Germline V gene lookup returns CDR1 MNHEY and CDR2 SVGAGI. As DNA, the CDR3 is TGTGCCAGCAGTAGACTAGCGGGAGAGAAAGATACGCAGTATTTT. Translated: CASSRLAGEKDTQYF.